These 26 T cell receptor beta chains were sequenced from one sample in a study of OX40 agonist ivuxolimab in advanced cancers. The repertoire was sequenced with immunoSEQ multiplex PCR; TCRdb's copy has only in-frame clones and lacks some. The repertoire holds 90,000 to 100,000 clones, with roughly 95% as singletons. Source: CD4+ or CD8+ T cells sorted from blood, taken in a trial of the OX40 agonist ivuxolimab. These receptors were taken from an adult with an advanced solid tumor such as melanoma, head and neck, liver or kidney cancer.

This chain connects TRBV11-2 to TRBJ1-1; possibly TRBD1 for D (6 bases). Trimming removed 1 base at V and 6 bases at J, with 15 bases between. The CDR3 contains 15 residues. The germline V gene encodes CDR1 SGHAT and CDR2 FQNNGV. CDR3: CASSLGAGALPEAFF. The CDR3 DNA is TGTGCCAGCAGCTTAGGGGCGGGGGCTCTTCCTGAAGCTTTCTTT. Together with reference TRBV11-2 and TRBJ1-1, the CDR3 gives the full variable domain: EAGVAQSPRYKIIEKRQSVAFWCNPISGHATLYWYQQILGQGPKLLIQFQNNGVVDDSQLPKDRFSAERLKGVDSTLKIQPAKLEDSAVYLCASSLGAGALPEAFFGQGTRLTVV.

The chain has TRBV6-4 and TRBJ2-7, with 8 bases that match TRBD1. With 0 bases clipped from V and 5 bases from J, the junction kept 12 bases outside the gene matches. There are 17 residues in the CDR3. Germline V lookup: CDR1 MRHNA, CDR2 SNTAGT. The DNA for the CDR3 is TGTGCCAGCAGTGACTCGATTGGCAGGGGGCAGTTGAACGAGCAGTACTTC. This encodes CASSDSIGRGQLNEQYF.

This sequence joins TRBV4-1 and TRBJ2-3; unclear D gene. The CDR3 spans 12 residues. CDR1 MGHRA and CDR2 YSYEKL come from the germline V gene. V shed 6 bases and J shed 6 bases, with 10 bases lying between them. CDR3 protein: CASSLSADTQYF. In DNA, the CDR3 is TGCGCCAGCAGTTTGAGCGCGGATACGCAGTATTTT.

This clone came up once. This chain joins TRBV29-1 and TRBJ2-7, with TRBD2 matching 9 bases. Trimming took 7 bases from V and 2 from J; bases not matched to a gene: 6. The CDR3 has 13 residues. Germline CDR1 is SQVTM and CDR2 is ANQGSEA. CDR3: CSATSGGAYEQYF. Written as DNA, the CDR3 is TGCAGCGCGACTAGCGGAGGGGCCTACGAGCAGTACTTC.

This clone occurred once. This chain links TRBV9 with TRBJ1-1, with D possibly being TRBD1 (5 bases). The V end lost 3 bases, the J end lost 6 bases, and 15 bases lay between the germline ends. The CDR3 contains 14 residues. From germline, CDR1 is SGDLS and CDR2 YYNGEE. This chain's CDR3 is CASSAPDGGAEAFF. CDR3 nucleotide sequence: TGTGCCAGCAGCGCCCCAGATGGGGGGGCTGAAGCTTTCTTT.

The CDR3 is CASSPGGDTEAFF. The DNA of the CDR3 is TGTGCCAGCAGCCCAGGGGGGGACACTGAAGCTTTCTTT. The chain employs TRBV14 and TRBJ1-1, with 7 bases that match TRBD1. The CDR3 is made up of 13 amino acids. Per the germline V gene, CDR1 is SGHDN and CDR2 is FVKESK. V lost 4 bases to trimming and J lost 3 bases; unmatched junction nucleotides: 2.

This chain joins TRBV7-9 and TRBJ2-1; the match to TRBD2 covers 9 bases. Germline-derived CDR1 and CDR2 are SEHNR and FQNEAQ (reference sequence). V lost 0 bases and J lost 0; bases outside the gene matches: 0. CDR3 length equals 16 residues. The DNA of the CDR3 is TGTGCCAGCAGCTTAGCTAGCGGGGGCTCCTACAATGAGCAGTTCTTC. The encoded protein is CASSLASGGSYNEQFF.

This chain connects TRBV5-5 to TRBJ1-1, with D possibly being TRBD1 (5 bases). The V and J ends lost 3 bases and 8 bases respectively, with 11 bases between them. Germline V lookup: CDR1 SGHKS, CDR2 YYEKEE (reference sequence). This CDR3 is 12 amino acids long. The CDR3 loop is CASSYGGPEAFF. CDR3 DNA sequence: TGTGCCAGCAGCTATGGGGGTCCCGAAGCTTTCTTT.

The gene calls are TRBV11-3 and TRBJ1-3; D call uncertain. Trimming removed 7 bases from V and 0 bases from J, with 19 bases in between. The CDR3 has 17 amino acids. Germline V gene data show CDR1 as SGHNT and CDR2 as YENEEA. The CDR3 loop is CASTHTPPEPSGNTIYF. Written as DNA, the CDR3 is TGTGCCAGCACCCATACCCCTCCGGAACCCTCTGGAAACACCATATATTTT.

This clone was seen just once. CDR3 amino acids: CASSQSQGYEQYF. The CDR3 DNA is TGCGCCAGCAGCCAGTCCCAGGGCTACGAGCAGTACTTC. V gene TRBV4-1 combines with J gene TRBJ2-7; a possible D gene is TRBD1 (5 bases). Trimming stripped 3 bases from V and 3 bases from J, with 9 bases between. The CDR3 totals 13 residues. From germline, CDR1 is MGHRA and CDR2 YSYEKL.

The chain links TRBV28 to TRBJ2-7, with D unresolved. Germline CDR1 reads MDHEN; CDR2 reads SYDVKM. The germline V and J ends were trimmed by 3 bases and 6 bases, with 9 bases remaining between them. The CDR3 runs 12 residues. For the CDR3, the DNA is TGTGCCAGCAGTTTGCCCGCGCTCGAGCAGTACTTC. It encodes CASSLPALEQYF.

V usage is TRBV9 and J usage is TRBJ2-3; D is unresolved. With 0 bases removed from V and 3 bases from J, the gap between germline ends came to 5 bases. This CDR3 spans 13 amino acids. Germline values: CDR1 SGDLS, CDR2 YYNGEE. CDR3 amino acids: CASSVDGTDTQYF. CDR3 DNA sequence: TGTGCCAGCAGCGTAGATGGGACAGATACGCAGTATTTT.

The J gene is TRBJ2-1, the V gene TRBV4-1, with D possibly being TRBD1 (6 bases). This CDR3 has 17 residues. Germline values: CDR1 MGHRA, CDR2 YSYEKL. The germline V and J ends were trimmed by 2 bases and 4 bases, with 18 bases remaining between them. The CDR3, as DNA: TGCGCCAGCAGCCAAATTCTATCTGGGGGCACTTACAATGAGCAGTTCTTC. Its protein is CASSQILSGGTYNEQFF.

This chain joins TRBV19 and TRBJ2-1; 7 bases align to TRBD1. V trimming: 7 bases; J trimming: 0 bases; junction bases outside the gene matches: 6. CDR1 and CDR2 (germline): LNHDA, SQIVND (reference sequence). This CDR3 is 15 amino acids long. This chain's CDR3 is CASTPGTASYNEQFF. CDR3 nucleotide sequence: TGTGCCAGTACCCCCGGGACAGCCTCCTACAATGAGCAGTTCTTC.

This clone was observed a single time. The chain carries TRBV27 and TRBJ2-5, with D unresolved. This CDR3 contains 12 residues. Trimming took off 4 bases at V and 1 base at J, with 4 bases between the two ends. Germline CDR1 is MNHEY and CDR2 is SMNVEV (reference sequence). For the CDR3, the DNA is TGTGCCAGCAGTTCCACCCAAGAGACCCAGTACTTC. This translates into CASSSTQETQYF.

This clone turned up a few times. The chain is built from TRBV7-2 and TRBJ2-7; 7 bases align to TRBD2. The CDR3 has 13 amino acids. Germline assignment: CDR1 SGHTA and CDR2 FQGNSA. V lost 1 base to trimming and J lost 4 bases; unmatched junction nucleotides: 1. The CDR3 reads CASSLGGGYEQYF. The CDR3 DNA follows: TGTGCCAGCAGCTTAGGGGGAGGGTACGAGCAGTACTTC.

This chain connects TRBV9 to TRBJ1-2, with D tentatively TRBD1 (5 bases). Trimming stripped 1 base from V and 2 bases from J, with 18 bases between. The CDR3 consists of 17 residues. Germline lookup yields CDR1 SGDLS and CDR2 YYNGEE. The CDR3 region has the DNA TGTGCCAGCAGCGTATCGTCCGAACGGGGGTCGAACTATGGCTACACCTTC. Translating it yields CASSVSSERGSNYGYTF.

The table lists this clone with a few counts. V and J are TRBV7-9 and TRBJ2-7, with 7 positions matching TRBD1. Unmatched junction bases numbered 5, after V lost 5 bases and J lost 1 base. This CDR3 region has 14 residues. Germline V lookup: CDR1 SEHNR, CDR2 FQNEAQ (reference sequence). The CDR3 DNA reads TGTGCCAGCAGCCAAATGGGACAGTCCTACGAGCAGTACTTC. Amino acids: CASSQMGQSYEQYF.

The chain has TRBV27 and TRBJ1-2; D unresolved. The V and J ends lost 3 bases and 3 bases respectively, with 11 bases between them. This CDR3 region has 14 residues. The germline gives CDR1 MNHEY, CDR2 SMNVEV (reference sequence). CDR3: CASSFTTNHYGYTF. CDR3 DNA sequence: TGTGCCAGCAGTTTTACCACTAACCACTATGGCTACACCTTC.

CDR3 in DNA: TGCGCCAGCAGCTATGGGAGCTCTGGAAACACCATATATTTT. Residues: CASSYGSSGNTIYF. The chain is built from TRBV5-1 and TRBJ1-3; D unclear. Trimming pared 3 bases from V and 0 bases from J, leaving 7 bases between. The germline V gene encodes CDR1 SGHRS and CDR2 YFSETQ. The CDR3 totals 14 residues.

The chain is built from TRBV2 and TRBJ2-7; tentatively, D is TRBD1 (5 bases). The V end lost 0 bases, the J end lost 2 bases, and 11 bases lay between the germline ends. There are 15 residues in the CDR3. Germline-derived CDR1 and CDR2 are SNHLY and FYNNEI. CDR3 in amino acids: CASSEAPGKAYEQYF. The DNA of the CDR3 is TGTGCCAGCAGTGAAGCCCCAGGGAAGGCCTACGAGCAGTACTTC. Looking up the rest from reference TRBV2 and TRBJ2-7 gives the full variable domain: EPEVTQTPSHQVTQMGQEVILRCVPISNHLYFYWYRQILGQKVEFLVSFYNNEISEKSEIFDDQFSVERPDGSNFTLKIRSTKLEDSAMYFCASSEAPGKAYEQYFGPGTRLTVT.

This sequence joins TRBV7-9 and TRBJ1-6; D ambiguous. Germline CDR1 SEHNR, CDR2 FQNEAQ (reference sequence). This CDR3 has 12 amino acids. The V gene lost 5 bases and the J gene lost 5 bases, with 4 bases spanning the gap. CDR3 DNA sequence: TGTGCCAGCAGCCTGGATAATTCACCCCTCCACTTT. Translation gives CASSLDNSPLHF.

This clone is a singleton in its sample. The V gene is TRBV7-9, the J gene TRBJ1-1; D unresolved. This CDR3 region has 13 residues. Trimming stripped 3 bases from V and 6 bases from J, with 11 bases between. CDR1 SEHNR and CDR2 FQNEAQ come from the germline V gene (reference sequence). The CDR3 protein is CASSFGRGSEAFF. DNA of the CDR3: TGTGCCAGCAGCTTTGGTAGAGGATCTGAAGCTTTCTTT.

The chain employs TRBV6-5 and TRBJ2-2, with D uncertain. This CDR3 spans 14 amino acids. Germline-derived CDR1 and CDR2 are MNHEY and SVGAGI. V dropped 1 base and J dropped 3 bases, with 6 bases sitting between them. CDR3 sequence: CASSYYSYTGELFF. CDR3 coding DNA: TGTGCCAGCAGTTACTATAGCTACACCGGGGAGCTGTTTTTT.

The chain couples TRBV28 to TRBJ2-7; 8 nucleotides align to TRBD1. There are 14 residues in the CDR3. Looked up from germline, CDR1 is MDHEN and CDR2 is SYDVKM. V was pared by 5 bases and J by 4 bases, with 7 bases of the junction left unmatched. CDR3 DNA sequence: TGTGCCAGCAGTCTTACCGGGACAGGTTACGAGCAGTACTTC. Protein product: CASSLTGTGYEQYF.

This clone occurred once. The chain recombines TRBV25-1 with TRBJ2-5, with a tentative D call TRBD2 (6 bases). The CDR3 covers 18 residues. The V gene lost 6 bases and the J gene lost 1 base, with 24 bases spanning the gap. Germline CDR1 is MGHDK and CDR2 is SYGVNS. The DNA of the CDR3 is TGTGCCAGCAGCCAGACCGGGACTTACTCCACCCCCCAAGAGACCCAGTACTTC. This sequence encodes CASSQTGTYSTPQETQYF.